Following are 11 T cell receptor beta chains from one sample sequenced in a study of blood T cell repertoires in COVID-19. Some clones are missing from TCRdb's copy, which holds only in-frame ones; the method was immunoSEQ multiplex PCR. The data contain just under 55,000 clones, roughly nine tenths of them singletons. Source material: peripheral blood. The receptors were gathered from a man aged 45 to 65 with acute or convalescent COVID-19.

This clone came up once. The V and J genes are TRBV15 and TRBJ1-5; tentative D call: TRBD1 (5 bases). Per the germline V gene, CDR1 is LNHNV and CDR2 is YYDKDF (reference sequence). V lost 0 bases to trimming and J lost 3 bases, with 9 bases between them. CDR3 size: 15 residues. For the CDR3, the DNA is TGTGCCACCAGCAGAGATAATGGGGCCAATCAGCCCCAGCATTTT. It yields the protein CATSRDNGANQPQHF.

The genes are TRBV5-4 and TRBJ2-3, with D possibly being TRBD2 (7 bases). V was clipped by 3 bases and J by 2 bases, with 19 bases between them. The CDR3 contains 17 residues. Germline loops: CDR1 SGHNT, CDR2 YYREEE (reference sequence). CDR3 DNA sequence: TGTGCCAGCAGCTCGGGACTACCCAGGGGTTACACAGATACGCAGTATTTT. Translation: CASSSGLPRGYTDTQYF. Full variable domain (remainder filled in from reference TRBV5-4 and TRBJ2-3): ETGVTQSPTHLIKTRGQQVTLRCSSQSGHNTVSWYQQALGQGPQFIFQYYREEENGRGNFPPRFSGLQFPNYSSELNVNALELDDSALYLCASSSGLPRGYTDTQYFGPGTRLTVL.

The chain uses TRBV30 and TRBJ2-7, with 10 bases fitting TRBD1. J gave up 3 bases and V 0 bases, and 5 bases lay outside the gene matches. The CDR3 contains 15 residues. Germline CDR1 and CDR2: GTSNPN and SVGIG (reference sequence). The CDR3 nucleotides are TGTGCCTGGAGTGTACCGGGACAGGGGCACTACGAGCAGTACTTC. As protein: CAWSVPGQGHYEQYF.

V usage is TRBV11-3 and J usage is TRBJ1-4; 7 bases fit TRBD1. Germline V CDR1 and CDR2: SGHNT, YENEEA. This CDR3 region has 15 residues. J lost 7 bases, V lost 4 bases, and 9 bases had no gene match. Here the CDR3 DNA reads TGTGCCAGCAGCTCCAGCCGACGACAGGGTGAAAAACTGTTTTTT. This codes for CASSSSRRQGEKLFF.

This chain links TRBV24-1 with TRBJ2-1, with 12 bases identical to TRBD1. The germline V gene has CDR1 KGHDR and CDR2 SFDVKD. The CDR3 length is 15 residues. V was pared by 9 bases and J by 9 bases, with 11 bases of the junction left unmatched. CDR3: CATSHPGQGAPEQFF. CDR3 nucleotide sequence: TGTGCCACCTCGCACCCGGGACAGGGGGCTCCTGAGCAGTTCTTC.

The J gene is TRBJ1-1, the V gene TRBV27, with unresolved D. The ends were cut back, 3 bases at V and 2 bases at J, with 7 bases in the middle. Germline loops: CDR1 MNHEY, CDR2 SMNVEV (reference sequence). This CDR3 has 13 amino acids. The CDR3 spells CASSFLVNTEAFF. DNA of the CDR3: TGTGCCAGCAGTTTCCTTGTCAACACTGAAGCTTTCTTT.

This chain links TRBV4-1 with TRBJ2-5; 12 nucleotides agree with TRBD1. CDR1 is MGHRA, CDR2 YSYEKL, per germline. There are 20 residues in the CDR3. V shed 3 bases and J 3 bases; nucleotides not matched to a gene: 17. CDR3 DNA: TGCGCCAGCAGCCATCCCCGCGGGGTATCCGGGACAGGGGGCGAAGAGACCCAGTACTTC. It is translated as CASSHPRGVSGTGGEETQYF.

The genes are TRBV5-1 and TRBJ2-3; 12 nucleotides agree with TRBD2. Germline CDR1 is SGHRS and CDR2 is YFSETQ. CDR3 size: 18 residues. V dropped 0 bases and J dropped 0; count of bases not matched to a gene: 5. This CDR3 reads CASSLGTSGTHSTDTQYF. CDR3 nucleotides: TGCGCCAGCAGCTTGGGGACTAGCGGGACCCATAGCACAGATACGCAGTATTTT.

The chain carries TRBV4-3 and TRBJ2-1; 10 nucleotides agree with TRBD2. Germline CDR1 LGHNA, CDR2 YSLEER. V dropped 0 bases and J dropped 7; count of bases not matched to a gene: 6. The length of the CDR3 is 16 residues. The CDR3 sequence is CASSQEERGGANEQFF. The DNA for the CDR3 is TGCGCCAGCAGCCAAGAGGAGCGGGGGGGGGCGAATGAGCAGTTCTTC.

This chain uses TRBV9 with TRBJ2-1; 16 bases map to TRBD2. The CDR3 sequence is 16 residues long. V shed 3 bases and J 5 bases; nucleotides not matched to a gene: 2. Germline V CDR1 and CDR2: SGDLS, YYNGEE. In DNA form, the CDR3 reads TGTGCCAGCAGCGAGGGACTAGCGGGAGGGAACAATGAGCAGTTCTTC. Its translation is CASSEGLAGGNNEQFF.

The chain employs TRBV9 and TRBJ1-2; 9 bases are a match to TRBD1. Germline V gene sequence: CDR1 SGDLS, CDR2 YYNGEE. The CDR3 is 14 residues long. Trimming at V came to 0 bases and at J to 8 bases, leaving 5 bases not matched to a gene. CDR3 sequence (DNA): TGTGCCAGCAGCGTAGGCGACAGGGGGATCGGCTACACCTTC. This sequence encodes CASSVGDRGIGYTF.